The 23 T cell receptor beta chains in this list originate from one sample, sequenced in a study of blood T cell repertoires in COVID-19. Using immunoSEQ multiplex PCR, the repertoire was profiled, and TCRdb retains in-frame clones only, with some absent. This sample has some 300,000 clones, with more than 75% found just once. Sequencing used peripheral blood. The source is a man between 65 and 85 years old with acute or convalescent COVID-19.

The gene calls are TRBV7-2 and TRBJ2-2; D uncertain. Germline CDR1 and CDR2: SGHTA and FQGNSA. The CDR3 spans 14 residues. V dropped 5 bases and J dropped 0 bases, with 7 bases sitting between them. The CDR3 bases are TGTGCCAGCAGCCCTAGTCCGAACACCGGGGAGCTGTTTTTT. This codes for CASSPSPNTGELFF.

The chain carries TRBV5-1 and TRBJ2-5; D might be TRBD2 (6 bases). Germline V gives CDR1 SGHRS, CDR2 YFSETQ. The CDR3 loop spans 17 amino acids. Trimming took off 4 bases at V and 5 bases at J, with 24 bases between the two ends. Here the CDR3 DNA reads TGCGCCAGCAGCATGGGCGCGCGGGACCCGAGGAGGGAGACCCAGTACTTC. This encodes CASSMGARDPRRETQYF.

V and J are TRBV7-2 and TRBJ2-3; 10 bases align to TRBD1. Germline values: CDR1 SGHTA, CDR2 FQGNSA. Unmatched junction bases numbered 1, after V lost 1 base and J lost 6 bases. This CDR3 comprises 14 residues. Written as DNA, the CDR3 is TGTGCCAGCAGCTTAGTGGGACAGGGGGATACGCAGTATTTT. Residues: CASSLVGQGDTQYF. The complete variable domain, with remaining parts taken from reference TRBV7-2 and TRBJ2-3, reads GAGVSQSPSNKVTEKGKDVELRCDPISGHTALYWYRQSLGQGLEFLIYFQGNSAPDKSGLPSDRFSAERTGGSVSTLTIQRTQQEDSAVYLCASSLVGQGDTQYFGPGTRLTVL.

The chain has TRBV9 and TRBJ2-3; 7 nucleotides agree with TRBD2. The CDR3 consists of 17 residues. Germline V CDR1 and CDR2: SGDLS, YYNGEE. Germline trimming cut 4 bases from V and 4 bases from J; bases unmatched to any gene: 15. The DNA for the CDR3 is TGTGCCAGCAGCCCACGTGGTGGCGGGGGATTCGCAGATACGCAGTATTTT. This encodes CASSPRGGGGFADTQYF.

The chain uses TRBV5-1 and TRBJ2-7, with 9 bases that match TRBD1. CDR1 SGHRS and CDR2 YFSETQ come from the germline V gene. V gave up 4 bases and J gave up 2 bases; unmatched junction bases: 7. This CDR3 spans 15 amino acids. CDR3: CASSLGQGKTYEQYF. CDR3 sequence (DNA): TGCGCCAGCAGCCTTGGACAGGGGAAAACCTACGAGCAGTACTTC.

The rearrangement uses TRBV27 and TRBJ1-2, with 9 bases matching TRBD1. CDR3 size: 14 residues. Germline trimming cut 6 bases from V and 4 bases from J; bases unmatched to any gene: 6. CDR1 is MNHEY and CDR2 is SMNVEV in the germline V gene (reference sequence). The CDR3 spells CASSRTGAPYGYTF. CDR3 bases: TGTGCCAGCAGCCGGACAGGGGCCCCCTATGGCTACACCTTC.

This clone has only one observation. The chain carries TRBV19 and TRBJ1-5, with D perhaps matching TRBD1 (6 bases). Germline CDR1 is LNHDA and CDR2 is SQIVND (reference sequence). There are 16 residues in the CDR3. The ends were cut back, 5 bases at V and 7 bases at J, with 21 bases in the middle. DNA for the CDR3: TGTGCCAGTAGTCCTCCCACGAGGGGGTTTAAACAGCCCCAGCATTTT. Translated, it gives CASSPPTRGFKQPQHF.

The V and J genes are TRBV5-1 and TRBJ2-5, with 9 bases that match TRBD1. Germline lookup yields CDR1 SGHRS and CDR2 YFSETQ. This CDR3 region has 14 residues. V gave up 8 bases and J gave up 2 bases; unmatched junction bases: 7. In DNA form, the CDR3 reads TGCGCCAGTGAAAGGGGGACAGGGCAAGAGACCCAGTACTTC. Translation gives CASERGTGQETQYF.

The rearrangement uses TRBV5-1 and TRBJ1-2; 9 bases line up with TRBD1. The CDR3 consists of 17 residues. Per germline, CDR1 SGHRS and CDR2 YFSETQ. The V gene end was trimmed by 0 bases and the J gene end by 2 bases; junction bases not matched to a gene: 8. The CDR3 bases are TGCGCCAGCAGCTTGGCACAGGGGGCTTTACCCAACTATGGCTACACCTTC. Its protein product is CASSLAQGALPNYGYTF.

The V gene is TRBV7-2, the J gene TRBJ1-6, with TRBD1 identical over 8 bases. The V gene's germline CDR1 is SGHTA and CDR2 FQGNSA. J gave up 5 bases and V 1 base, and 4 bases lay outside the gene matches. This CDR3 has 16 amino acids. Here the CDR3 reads CASSLVGTGNNSPLHF. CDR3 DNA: TGTGCCAGCAGCTTAGTGGGGACAGGAAATAATTCACCCCTCCACTTT.

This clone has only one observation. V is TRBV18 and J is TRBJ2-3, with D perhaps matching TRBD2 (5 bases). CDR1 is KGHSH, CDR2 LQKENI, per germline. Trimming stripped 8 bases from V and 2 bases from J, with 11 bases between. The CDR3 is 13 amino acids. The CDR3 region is CASQRSATDTQYF. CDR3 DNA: TGTGCCAGCCAGCGGTCGGCCACAGATACGCAGTATTTT.

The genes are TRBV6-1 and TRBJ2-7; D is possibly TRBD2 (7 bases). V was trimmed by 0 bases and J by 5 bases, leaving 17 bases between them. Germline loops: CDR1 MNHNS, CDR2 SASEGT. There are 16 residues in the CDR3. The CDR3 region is CASSEARGPYLHEQYF. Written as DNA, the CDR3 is TGTGCCAGCAGTGAAGCGCGGGGGCCTTATTTACACGAGCAGTACTTC.

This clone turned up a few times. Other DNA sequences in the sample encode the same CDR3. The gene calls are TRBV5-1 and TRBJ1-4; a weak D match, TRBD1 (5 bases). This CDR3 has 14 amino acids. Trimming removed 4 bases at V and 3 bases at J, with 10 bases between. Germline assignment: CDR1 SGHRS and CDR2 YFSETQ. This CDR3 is CASSLGGSNEKLFF. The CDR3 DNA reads TGCGCCAGCAGCCTTGGGGGGTCTAATGAAAAACTGTTTTTT.

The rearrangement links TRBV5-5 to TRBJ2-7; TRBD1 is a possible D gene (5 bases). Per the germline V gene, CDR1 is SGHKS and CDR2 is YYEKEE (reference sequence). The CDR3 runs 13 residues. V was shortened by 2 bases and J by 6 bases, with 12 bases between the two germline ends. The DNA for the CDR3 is TGTGCCAGCAGCTTTGCAGGGAATGGCGAGCAGTACTTC. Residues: CASSFAGNGEQYF. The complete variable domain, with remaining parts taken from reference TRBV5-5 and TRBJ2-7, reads DAGVTQSPTHLIKTRGQQVTLRCSPISGHKSVSWYQQVLGQGPQFIFQYYEKEERGRGNFPDRFSARQFPNYSSELNVNALLLGDSALYLCASSFAGNGEQYFGPGTRLTVT.

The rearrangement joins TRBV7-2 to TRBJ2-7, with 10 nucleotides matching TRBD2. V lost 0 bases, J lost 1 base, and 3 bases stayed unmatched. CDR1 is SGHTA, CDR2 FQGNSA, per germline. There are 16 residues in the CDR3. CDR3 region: CASSLAASGGSYEQYF. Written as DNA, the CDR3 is TGTGCCAGCAGCTTAGCGGCTAGCGGGGGTTCCTACGAGCAGTACTTC. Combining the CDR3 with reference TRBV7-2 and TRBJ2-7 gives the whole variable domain GAGVSQSPSNKVTEKGKDVELRCDPISGHTALYWYRQSLGQGLEFLIYFQGNSAPDKSGLPSDRFSAERTGGSVSTLTIQRTQQEDSAVYLCASSLAASGGSYEQYFGPGTRLTVT.

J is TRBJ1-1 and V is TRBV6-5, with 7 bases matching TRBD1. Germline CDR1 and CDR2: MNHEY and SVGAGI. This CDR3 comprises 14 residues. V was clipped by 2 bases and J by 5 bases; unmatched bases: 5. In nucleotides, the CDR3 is TGTGCCAGCAGTTACCAGGGGGAAGGTACTGAAGCTTTCTTT. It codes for CASSYQGEGTEAFF.

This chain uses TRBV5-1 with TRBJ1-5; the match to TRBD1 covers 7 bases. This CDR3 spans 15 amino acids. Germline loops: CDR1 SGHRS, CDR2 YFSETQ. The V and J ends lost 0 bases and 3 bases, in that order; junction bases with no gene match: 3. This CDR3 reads CASSLDGTANQPQHF. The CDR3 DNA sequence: TGCGCCAGCAGCTTGGATGGGACAGCCAATCAGCCCCAGCATTTT.

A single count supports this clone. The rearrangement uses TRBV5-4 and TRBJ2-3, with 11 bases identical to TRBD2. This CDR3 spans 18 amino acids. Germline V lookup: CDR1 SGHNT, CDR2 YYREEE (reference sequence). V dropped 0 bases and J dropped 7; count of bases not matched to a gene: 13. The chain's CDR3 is CASSLGVFSGGALHTQYF. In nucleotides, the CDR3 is TGTGCCAGCAGCTTGGGAGTATTTAGCGGGGGGGCCTTACATACGCAGTATTTT.

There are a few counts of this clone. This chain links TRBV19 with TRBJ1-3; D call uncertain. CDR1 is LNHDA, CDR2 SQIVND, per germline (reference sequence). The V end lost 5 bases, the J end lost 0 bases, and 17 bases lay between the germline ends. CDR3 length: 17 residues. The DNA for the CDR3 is TGTGCCAGTAGTCGCCTCCCGTCGTGGAGCTCTGGAAACACCATATATTTT. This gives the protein CASSRLPSWSSGNTIYF.

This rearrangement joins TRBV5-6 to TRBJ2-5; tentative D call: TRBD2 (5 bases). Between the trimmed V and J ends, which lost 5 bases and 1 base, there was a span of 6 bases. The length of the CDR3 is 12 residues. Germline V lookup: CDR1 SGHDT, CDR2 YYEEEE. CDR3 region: CASSGGQETQYF. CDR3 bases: TGTGCCAGCAGTGGAGGCCAAGAGACCCAGTACTTC.

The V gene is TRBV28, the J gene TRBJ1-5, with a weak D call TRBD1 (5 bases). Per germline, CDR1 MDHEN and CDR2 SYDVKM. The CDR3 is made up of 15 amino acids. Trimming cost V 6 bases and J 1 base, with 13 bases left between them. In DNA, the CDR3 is TGTGCCAGCAGCTGGGGGGGTAGGAGCAATCAGCCCCAGCATTTT. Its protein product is CASSWGGRSNQPQHF.

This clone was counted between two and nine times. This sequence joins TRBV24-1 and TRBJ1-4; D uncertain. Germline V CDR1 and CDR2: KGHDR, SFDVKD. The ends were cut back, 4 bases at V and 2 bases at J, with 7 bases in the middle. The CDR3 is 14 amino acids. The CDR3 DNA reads TGTGCCACCAGTGACCCCTCGACTAATGAAAAACTGTTTTTT. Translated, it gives CATSDPSTNEKLFF.

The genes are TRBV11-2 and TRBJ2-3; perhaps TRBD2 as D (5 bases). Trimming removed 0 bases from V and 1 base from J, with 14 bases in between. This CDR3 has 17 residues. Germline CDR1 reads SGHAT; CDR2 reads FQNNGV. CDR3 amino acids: CASSLDPRGRGTDTQYF. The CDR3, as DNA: TGTGCCAGCAGCTTAGATCCCCGGGGAAGGGGCACAGATACGCAGTATTTT.